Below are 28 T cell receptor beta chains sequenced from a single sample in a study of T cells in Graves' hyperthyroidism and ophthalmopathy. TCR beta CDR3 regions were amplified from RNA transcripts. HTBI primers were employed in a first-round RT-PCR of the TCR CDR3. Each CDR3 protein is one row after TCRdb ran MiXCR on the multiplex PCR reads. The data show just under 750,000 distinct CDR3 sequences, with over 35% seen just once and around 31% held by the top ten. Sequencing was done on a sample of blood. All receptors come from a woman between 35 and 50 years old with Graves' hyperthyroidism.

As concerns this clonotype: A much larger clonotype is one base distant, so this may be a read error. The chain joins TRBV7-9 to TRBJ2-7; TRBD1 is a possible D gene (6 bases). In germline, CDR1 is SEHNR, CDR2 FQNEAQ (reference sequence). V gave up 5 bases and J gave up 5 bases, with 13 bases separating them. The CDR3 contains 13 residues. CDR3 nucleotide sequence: TGTGCCAGCAGCCCGGACAGTGGGAACGAGCAGTACTTC. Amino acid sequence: CASSPDSGNEQYF.

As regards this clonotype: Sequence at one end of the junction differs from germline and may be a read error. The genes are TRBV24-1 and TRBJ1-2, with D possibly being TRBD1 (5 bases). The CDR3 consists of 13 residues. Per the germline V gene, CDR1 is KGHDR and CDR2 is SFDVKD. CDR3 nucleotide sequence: TGTGCCAGCAGTTTAAGGAGGGGAGGAGGCTACACCTTC. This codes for CASSLRRGGGYTF.

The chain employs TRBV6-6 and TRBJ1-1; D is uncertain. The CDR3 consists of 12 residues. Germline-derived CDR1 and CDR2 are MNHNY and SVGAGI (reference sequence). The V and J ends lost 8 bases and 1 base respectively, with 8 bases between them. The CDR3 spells CASRSWNTEAFF. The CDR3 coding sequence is TGTGCCAGCCGATCCTGGAACACTGAAGCTTTCTTT.

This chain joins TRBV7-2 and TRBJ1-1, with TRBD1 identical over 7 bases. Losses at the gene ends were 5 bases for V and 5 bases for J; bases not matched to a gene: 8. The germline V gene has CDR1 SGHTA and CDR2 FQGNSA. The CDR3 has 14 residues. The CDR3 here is CASSTGQQGTEAFF. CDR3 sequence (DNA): TGTGCCAGCAGCACGGGACAGCAGGGGACTGAAGCTTTCTTT.

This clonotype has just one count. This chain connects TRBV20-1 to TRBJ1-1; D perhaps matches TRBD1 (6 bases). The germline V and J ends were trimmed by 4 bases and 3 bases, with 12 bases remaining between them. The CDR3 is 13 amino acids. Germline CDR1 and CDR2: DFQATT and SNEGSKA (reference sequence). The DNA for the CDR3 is TGCAGTGCTACGAGACAGGTACACACTGAAGCTTTCTTT. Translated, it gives CSATRQVHTEAFF.

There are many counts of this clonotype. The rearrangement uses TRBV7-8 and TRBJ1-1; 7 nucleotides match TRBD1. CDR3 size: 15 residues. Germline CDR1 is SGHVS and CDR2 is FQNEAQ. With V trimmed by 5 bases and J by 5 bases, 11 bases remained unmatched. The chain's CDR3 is CASSRTRDRVTEAFF. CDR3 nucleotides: TGTGCCAGCAGCCGAACAAGAGACAGGGTAACTGAAGCTTTCTTT.

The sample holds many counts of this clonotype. CDR3 sequence: CASSLSGVLPAQHF. The CDR3 nucleotides read TGTGCCAGCAGCTTATCAGGGGTCCTCCCGGCCCAGCATTTT. The rearrangement uses TRBV7-9 and TRBJ1-5; D is perhaps TRBD1 (6 bases). Germline-derived CDR1 and CDR2 are SEHNR and FQNEAQ (reference sequence). Trimming shortened V by 2 bases and J by 11 bases, and 16 bases separated the two germline ends. The CDR3 extends over 14 amino acids.

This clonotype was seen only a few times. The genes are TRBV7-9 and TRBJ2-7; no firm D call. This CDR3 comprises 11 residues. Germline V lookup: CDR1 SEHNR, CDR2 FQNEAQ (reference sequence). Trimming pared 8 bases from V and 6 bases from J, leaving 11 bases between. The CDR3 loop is CASRYASEQYF. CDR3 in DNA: TGTGCCAGCCGGTACGCGAGCGAGCAGTACTTC.

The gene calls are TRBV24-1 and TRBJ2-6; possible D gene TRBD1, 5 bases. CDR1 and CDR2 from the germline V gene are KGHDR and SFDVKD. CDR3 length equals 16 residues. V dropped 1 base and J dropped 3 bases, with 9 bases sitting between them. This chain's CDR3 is CATSDFRGDGANVLTF. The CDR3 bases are TGTGCCACCAGTGATTTTAGGGGTGATGGGGCCAACGTCCTGACTTTC.

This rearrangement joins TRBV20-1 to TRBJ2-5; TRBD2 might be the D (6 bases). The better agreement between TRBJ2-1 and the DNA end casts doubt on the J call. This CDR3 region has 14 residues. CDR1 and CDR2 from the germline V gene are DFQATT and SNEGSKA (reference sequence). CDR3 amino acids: CSARVPAGRVEQFF. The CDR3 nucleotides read TGCAGTGCTAGAGTTCCTGCGGGGCGCGTTGAGCAGTTCTTC.

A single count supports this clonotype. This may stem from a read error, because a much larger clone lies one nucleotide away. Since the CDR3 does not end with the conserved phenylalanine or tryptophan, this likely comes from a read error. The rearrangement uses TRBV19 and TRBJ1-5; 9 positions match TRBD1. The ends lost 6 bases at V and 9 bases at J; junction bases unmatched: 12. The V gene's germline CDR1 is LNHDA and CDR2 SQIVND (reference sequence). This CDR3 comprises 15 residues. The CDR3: CASSTQGQGMWPQHL. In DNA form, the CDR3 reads TGTGCCAGTAGCACGCAGGGACAGGGTATGTGGCCCCAGCATCTT.

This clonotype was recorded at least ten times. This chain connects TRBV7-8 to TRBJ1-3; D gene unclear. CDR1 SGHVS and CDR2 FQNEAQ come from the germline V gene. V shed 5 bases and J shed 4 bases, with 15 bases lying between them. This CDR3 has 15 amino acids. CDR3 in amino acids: CASSPAIYGGNTIYF. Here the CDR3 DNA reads TGTGCCAGCAGCCCCGCTATTTATGGGGGAAACACCATATATTTT.

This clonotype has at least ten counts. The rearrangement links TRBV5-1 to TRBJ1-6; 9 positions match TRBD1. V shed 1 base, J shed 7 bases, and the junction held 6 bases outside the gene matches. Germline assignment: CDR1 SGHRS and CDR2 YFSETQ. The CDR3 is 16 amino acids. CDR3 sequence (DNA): TGCGCCAGCAGCTTGACGTTCGACAGGGGGAATTCACCCCTCCACTTT. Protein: CASSLTFDRGNSPLHF.

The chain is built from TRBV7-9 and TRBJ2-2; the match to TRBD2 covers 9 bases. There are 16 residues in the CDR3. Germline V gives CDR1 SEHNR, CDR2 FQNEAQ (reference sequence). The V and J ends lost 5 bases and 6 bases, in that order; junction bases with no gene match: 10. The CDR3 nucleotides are TGTGCCAGCAGCCGACCTAGCGGGAATAGGGCCGGGGAGCTGTTTTTT. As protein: CASSRPSGNRAGELFF.

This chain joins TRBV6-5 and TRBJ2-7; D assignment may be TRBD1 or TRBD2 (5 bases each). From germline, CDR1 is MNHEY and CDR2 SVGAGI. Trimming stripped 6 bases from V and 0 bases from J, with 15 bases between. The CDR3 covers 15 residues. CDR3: CASRPPGPLSYEQYF. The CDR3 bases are TGTGCCAGCAGGCCTCCGGGACCACTCTCCTACGAGCAGTACTTC.

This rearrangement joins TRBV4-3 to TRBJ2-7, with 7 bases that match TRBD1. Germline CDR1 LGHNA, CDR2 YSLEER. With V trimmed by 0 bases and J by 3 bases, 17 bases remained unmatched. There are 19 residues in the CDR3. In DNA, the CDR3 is TGCGCCAGCAGCCAAGATGGATATTGGGACAGCCGGGCGTACTACGAGCAGTACTTC. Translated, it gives CASSQDGYWDSRAYYEQYF.

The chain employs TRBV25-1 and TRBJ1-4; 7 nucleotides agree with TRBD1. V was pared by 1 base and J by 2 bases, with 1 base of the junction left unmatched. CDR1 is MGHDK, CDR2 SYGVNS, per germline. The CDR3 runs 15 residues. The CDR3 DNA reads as TGTGCCAGCAGTGAATCCAGGGGGACTAATGAAAAACTGTTTTTT. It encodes CASSESRGTNEKLFF.

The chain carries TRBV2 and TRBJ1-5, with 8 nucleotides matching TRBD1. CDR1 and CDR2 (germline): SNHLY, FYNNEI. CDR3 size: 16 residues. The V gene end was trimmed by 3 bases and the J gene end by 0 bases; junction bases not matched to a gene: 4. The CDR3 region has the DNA TGTGCCAGCAGTGATCGGACAGGGAATAGCAATCAGCCCCAGCATTTT. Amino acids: CASSDRTGNSNQPQHF.

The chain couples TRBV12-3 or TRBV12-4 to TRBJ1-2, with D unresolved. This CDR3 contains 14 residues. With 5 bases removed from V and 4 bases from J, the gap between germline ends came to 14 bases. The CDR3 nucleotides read TGTGCCAGCAGTGGGATCCCGAGTGCCTATGGCTACACCTTC. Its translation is CASSGIPSAYGYTF.

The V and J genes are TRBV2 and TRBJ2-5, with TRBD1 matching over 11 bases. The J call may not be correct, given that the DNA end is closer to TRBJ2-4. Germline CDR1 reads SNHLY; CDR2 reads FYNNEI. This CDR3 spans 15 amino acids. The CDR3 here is CASSEAGTGGDIQYF. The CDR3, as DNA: TGTGCCAGCAGTGAAGCGGGGACAGGGGGAGACATTCAGTACTTC.

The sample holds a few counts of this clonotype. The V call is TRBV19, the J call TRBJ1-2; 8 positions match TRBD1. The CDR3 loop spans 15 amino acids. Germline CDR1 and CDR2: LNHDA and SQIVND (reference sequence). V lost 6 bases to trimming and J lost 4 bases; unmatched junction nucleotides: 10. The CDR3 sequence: CASSPTGEGTYGYTF. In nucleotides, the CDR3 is TGTGCCAGTAGCCCGACAGGGGAGGGGACCTATGGCTACACCTTC.

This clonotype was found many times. CDR3 residues: CASSFQAATNEKLFF. In nucleotides, the CDR3 is TGTGCCAGCAGCTTCCAGGCTGCAACTAATGAAAAACTGTTTTTT. This sequence joins TRBV7-8 and TRBJ1-4; no firm D call. This CDR3 has 15 residues. Trimming took off 3 bases at V and 0 bases at J, with 8 bases between the two ends. Germline assignment: CDR1 SGHVS and CDR2 FQNEAQ. Complete variable domain (other parts from reference TRBV7-8 and TRBJ1-4): GAGVSQSPRYKVAKRGQDVALRCDPISGHVSLFWYQQALGQGPEFLTYFQNEAQLDKSGLPSDRFFAERPEGSVSTLKIQRTQQEDSAVYLCASSFQAATNEKLFFGSGTQLSVL.

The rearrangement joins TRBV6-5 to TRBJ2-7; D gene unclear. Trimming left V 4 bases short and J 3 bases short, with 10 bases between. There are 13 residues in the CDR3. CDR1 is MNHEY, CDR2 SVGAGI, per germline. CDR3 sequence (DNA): TGTGCCAGCAGTTGGAACAGAGACTACGAGCAGTACTTC. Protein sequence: CASSWNRDYEQYF.

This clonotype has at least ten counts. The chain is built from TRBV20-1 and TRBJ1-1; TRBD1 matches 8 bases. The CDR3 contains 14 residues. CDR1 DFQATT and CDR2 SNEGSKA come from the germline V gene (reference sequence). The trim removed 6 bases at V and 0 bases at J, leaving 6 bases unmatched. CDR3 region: CSALRTGMNTEAFF. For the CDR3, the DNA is TGCAGTGCCCTTAGGACAGGGATGAACACTGAAGCTTTCTTT.

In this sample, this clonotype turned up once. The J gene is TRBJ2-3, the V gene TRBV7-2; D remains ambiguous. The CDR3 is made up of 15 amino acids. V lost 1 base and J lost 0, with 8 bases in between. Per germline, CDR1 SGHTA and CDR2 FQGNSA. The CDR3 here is CASSLGGISTDTQYF. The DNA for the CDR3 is TGTGCCAGCAGCTTAGGCGGTATAAGCACAGATACGCAGTATTTT.

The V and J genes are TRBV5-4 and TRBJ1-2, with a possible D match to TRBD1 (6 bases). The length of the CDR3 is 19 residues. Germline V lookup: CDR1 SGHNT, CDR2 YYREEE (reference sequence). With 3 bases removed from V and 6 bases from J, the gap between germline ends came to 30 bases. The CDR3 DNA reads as TGTGCCAGCAGCTCGCTCTATCCCTTCCTCTCCCGAGGGGGAGATGGCTACACCTTC. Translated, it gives CASSSLYPFLSRGGDGYTF. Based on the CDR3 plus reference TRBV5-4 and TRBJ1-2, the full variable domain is ETGVTQSPTHLIKTRGQQVTLRCSSQSGHNTVSWYQQALGQGPQFIFQYYREEENGRGNFPPRFSGLQFPNYSSELNVNALELDDSALYLCASSSLYPFLSRGGDGYTFGSGTRLTVV.

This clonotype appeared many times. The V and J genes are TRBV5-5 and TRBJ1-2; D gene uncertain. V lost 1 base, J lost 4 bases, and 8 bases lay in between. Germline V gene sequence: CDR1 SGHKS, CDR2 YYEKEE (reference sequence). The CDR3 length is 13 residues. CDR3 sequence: CASSLLQSYGYTF. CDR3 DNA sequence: TGTGCCAGCAGCTTGCTCCAGTCCTATGGCTACACCTTC.

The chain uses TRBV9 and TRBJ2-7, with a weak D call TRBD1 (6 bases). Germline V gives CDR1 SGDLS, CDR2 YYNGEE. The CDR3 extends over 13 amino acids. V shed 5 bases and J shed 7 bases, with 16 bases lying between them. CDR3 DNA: TGTGCCAGCAGGACACCCAGCGACAGGGAGCAGTACTTC. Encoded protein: CASRTPSDREQYF.